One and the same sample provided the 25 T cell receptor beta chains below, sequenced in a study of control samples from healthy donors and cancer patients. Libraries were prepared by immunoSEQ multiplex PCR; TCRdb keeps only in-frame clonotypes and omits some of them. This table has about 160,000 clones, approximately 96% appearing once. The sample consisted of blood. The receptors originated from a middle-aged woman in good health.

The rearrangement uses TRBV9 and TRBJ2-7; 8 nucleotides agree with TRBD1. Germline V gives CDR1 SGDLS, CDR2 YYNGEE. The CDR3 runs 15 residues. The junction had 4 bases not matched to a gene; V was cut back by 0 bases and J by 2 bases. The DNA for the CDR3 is TGTGCCAGCAGCGTAGCAGGGGGCGACGCCTACGAGCAGTACTTC. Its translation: CASSVAGGDAYEQYF.

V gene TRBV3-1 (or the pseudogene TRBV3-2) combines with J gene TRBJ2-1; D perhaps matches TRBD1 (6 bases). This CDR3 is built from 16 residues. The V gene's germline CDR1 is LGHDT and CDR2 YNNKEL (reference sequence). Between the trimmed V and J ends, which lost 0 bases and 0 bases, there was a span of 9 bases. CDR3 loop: CASSQDQGSSYNEQFF. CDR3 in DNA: TGTGCCAGCAGCCAAGACCAGGGGAGCTCCTACAATGAGCAGTTCTTC.

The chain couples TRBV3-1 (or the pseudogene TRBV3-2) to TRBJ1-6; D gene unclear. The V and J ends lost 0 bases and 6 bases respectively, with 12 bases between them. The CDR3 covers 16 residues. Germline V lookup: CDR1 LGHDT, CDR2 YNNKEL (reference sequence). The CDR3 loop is CASSQDLGNRNSPLHF. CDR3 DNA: TGTGCCAGCAGCCAAGATCTGGGGAACCGTAATTCACCCCTCCACTTT.

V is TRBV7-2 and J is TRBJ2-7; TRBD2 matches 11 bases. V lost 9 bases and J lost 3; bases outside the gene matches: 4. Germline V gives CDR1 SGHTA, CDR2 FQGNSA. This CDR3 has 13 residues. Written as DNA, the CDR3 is TGTGCCAGTCAACTAGCGGGAGTCTACGAGCAGTACTTC. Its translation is CASQLAGVYEQYF.

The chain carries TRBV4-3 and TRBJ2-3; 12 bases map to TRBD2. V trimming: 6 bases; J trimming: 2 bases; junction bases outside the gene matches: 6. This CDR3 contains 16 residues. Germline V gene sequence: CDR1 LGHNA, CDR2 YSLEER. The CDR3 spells CASRKGLAGNTDTQYF. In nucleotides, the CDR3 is TGCGCCAGCAGAAAGGGACTAGCGGGTAACACAGATACGCAGTATTTT.

The CDR3 sequence: CASTRDSQETQYF. Here the CDR3 DNA reads TGTGCCAGCACCCGGGACAGCCAAGAGACCCAGTACTTC. The chain couples TRBV6-6 to TRBJ2-5, with TRBD1 identical over 7 bases. Germline trimming cut 7 bases from V and 1 base from J; bases unmatched to any gene: 3. From germline, CDR1 is MNHNY and CDR2 SVGAGI (reference sequence). The CDR3 consists of 13 residues.

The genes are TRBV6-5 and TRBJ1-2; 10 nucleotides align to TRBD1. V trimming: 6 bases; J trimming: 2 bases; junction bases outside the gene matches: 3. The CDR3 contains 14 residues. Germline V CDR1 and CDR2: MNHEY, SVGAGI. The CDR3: CASRDRGINYGYTF. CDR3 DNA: TGTGCCAGCAGGGACAGGGGGATAAACTATGGCTACACCTTC.

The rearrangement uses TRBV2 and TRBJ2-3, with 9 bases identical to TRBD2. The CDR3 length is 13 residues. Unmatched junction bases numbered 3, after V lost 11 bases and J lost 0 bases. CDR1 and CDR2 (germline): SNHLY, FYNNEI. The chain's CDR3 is CARSGGSTDTQYF. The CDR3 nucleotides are TGTGCCCGTAGCGGGGGTAGCACAGATACGCAGTATTTT.

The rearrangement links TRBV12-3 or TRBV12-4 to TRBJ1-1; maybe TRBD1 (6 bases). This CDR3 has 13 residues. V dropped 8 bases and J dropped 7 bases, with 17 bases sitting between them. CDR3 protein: CASGPTGYLEAFF. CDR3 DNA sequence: TGTGCCAGCGGACCCACAGGGTACCTTGAAGCTTTCTTT.

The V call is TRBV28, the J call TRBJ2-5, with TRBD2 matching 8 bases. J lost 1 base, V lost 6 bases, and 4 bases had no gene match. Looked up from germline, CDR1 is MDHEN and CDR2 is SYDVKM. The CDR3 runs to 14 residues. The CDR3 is CASSVAGSQETQYF. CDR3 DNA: TGTGCCAGCAGCGTAGCGGGGAGCCAAGAGACCCAGTACTTC.

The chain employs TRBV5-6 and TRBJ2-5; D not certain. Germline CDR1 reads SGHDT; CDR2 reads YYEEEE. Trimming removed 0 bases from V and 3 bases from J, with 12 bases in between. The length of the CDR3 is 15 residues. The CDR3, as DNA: TGTGCCAGCAGCTTGGCCCCGCGCAGTGAAGAGACCCAGTACTTC. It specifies CASSLAPRSEETQYF.

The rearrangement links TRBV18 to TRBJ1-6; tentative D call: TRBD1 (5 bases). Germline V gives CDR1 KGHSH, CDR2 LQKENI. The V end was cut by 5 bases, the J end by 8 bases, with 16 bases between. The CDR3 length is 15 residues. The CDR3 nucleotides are TGTGCCAGCTCAGGGACCGTCGCGGGGCATTCACCCCTCCACTTT. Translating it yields CASSGTVAGHSPLHF. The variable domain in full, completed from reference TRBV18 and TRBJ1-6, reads NAGVMQNPRHLVRRRGQEARLRCSPMKGHSHVYWYRQLPEEGLKFMVYLQKENIIDESGMPKERFSAEFPKEGPSILRIQQVVRGDSAAYFCASSGTVAGHSPLHFGNGTRLTVT.

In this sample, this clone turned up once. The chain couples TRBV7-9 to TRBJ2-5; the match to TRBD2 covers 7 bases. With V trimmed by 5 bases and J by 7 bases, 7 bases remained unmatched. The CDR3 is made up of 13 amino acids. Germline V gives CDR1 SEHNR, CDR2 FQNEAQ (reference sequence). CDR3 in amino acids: CASSPGRVATQYF. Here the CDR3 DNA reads TGTGCCAGCAGCCCTGGGAGGGTTGCGACCCAGTACTTC.

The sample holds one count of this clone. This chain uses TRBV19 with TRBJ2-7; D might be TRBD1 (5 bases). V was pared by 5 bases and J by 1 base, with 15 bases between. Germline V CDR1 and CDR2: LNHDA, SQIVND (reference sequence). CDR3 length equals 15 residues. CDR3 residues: CASSQGASQSYEQYF. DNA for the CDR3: TGTGCCAGTAGTCAGGGTGCTAGTCAGTCCTACGAGCAGTACTTC.

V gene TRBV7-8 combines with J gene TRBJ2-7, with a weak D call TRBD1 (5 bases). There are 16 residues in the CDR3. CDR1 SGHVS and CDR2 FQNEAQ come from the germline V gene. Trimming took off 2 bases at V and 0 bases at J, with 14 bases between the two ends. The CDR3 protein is CASSLTGRANSYEQYF. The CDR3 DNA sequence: TGTGCCAGCAGCTTAACCGGCAGGGCAAACTCCTACGAGCAGTACTTC.

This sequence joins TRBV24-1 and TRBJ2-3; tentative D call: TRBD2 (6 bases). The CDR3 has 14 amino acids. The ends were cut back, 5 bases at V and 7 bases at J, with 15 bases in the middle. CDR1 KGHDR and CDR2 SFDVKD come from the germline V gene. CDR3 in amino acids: CATSASLAPNTQYF. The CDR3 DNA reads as TGTGCCACCAGTGCATCGCTAGCGCCGAATACGCAGTATTTT.

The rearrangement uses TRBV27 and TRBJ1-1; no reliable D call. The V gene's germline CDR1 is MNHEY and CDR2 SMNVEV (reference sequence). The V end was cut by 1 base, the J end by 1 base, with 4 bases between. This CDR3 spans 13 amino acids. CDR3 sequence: CASSLFGNTEAFF. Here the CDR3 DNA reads TGTGCCAGCAGTTTATTTGGGAACACTGAAGCTTTCTTT.

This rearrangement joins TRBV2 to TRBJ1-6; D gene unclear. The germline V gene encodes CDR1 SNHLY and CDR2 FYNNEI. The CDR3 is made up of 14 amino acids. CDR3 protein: CATKYTSYNSPLHF. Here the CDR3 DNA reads TGTGCGACCAAGTACACCTCCTATAATTCACCCCTCCACTTT.

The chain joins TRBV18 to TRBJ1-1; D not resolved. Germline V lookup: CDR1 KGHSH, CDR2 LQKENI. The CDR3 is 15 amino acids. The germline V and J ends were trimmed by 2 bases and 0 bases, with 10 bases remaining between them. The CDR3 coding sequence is TGTGCCAGCTCACCATGGCGGAGCATGAACACTGAAGCTTTCTTT. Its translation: CASSPWRSMNTEAFF.

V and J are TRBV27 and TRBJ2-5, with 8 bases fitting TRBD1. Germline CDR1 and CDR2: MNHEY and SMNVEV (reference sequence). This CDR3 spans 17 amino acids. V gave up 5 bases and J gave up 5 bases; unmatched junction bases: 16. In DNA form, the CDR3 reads TGTGCCAGCAGTAACCGGGACAGGTCGTGGTTAAGGGAGACCCAGTACTTC. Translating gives CASSNRDRSWLRETQYF.

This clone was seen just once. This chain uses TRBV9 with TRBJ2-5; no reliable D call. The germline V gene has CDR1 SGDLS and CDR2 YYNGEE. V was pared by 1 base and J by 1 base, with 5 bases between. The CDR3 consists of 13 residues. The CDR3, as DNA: TGTGCCAGCAGCGTATACGGCCAAGAGACCCAGTACTTC. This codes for CASSVYGQETQYF.

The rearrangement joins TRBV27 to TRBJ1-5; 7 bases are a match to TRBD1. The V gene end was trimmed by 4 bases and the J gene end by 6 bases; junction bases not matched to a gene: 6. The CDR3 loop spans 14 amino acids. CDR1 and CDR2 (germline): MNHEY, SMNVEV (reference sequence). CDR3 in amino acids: CASSSTGVSQPQHF. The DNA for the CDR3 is TGTGCCAGCAGTTCAACAGGGGTTTCTCAGCCCCAGCATTTT.

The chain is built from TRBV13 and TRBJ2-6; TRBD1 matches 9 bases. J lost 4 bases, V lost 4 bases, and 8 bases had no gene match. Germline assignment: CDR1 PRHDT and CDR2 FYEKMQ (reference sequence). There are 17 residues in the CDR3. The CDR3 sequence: CASSYQQGAAGANVLTF. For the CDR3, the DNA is TGTGCCAGCAGCTATCAACAGGGGGCGGCAGGGGCCAACGTCCTGACTTTC.

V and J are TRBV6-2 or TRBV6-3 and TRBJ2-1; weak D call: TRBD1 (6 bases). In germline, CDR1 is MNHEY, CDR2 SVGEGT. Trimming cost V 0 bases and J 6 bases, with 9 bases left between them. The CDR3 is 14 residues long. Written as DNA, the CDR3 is TGTGCCAGCAGTTACTCGGGGGACATCAATGAGCAGTTCTTC. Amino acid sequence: CASSYSGDINEQFF.

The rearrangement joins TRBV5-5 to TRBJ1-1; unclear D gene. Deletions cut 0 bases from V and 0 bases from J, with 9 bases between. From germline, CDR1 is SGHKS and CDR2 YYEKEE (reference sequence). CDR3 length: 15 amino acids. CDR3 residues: CASSLGIRMNTEAFF. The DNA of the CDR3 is TGTGCCAGCAGCTTGGGAATCCGGATGAACACTGAAGCTTTCTTT.